These T cell receptor beta chains were read from a single sample in a study of vaccination effects on CD4 cells after COVID-19. The antigens of these receptors remain unknown. Here immunoSEQ multiplex PCR was the method, and the copy in TCRdb shows in-frame clones only, minus some. The table lists tens of thousands of clones, 55% to 75% of them singletons. The sample consisted of CD4+ T cells from PBMCs cultured with SARS-CoV-2 spike peptides, taken before COVID-19 vaccination. Receptors were obtained from a human donor who received a COVID-19 vaccine. CDR3s include the opening cysteine and the closing phenylalanine or tryptophan. A D gene is named only where the DNA matches it firmly. Some rows mark clone size as missing; the rest say once, few, many or name a class of expanded clone.

V	D	length	size	J	CDR3	DNA
TRBV3-1/TRBV3-2	-	15	-	TRBJ1-3	CASSHGVASGNTIYF	TGTGCCAGCAGCCATGGAGTAGCCTCCGGAAACACCATATATTTT
TRBV15	-	16	-	TRBJ1-5	CATSRGGATSNQPQHF	TGTGCCACCAGCAGAGGTGGGGCCACAAGCAATCAGCCCCAGCATTTT
TRBV19	-	16	once	TRBJ1-3	CASSIAHSSSGNTIYF	TGTGCCAGTAGTATAGCCCACAGCTCCTCTGGAAACACCATATATTTT
TRBV5-1	-	16	-	TRBJ2-1	CASSLLRQGRNNEQFF	TGCGCCAGCAGCTTGTTGCGTCAGGGACGGAACAATGAGCAGTTCTTC
TRBV7-7	-	17	-	TRBJ1-1	CASSLNFRAQKGTEAFF	TGTGCTAGCAGCCTAAACTTCCGGGCACAGAAGGGCACTGAAGCTTTCTTT
TRBV18	TRBD1	15	-	TRBJ2-1	CASSPGTASYNEQFF	TGTGCCAGCTCACCAGGGACAGCCTCCTACAATGAGCAGTTCTTC
TRBV6-6	TRBD2	15	-	TRBJ2-4	CASSPTGGGINIQYF	TGTGCCAGCAGTCCCACCGGGGGGGGAATAAACATTCAGTACTTC
TRBV3-1/TRBV3-2	-	14	once	TRBJ2-2	CASSLIADTGELFF	TGTGCCAGCAGCCTAATAGCGGACACCGGGGAGCTGTTTTTT
TRBV28	-	14	-	TRBJ2-2	CASSGPLNTGELFF	TGTGCCAGCAGTGGACCGTTGAACACCGGGGAGCTGTTTTTT
TRBV15	TRBD2	15	few	TRBJ2-7	CATSRDWGGSYEQYF	TGTGCCACCAGCAGAGATTGGGGGGGCTCCTACGAGCAGTACTTC
TRBV30	-	12	medium-sized	TRBJ1-2	CAWRVGGGGYTF	TGTGCCTGGAGGGTTGGGGGCGGTGGCTACACCTTC
TRBV9	-	14	-	TRBJ1-1	CASSVGRGNTEAFF	TGTGCCAGCAGCGTAGGCCGGGGAAACACTGAAGCTTTCTTT
TRBV7-3	TRBD2	15	-	TRBJ2-7	CASSPAGSRIYEQYF	TGTGCCAGCAGCCCAGCGGGGAGCCGAATCTACGAGCAGTACTTC
TRBV5-1	TRBD2	15	-	TRBJ2-7	CASSEGTSGVNEQYF	TGCGCCAGCAGCGAAGGGACTAGCGGGGTAAACGAGCAGTACTTC
TRBV28	-	11	few	TRBJ1-1	CASSGMIEAFF	TGTGCCAGCAGTGGAATGATTGAAGCTTTCTTT
TRBV7-6	TRBD1	13	-	TRBJ1-2	CASSVLQGFGYTF	TGTGCCAGCAGCGTCCTACAGGGGTTTGGCTACACCTTC
TRBV9	-	16	-	TRBJ2-5	CASSVQPARGKETQYF	TGTGCCAGCAGCGTCCAACCGGCGAGAGGGAAAGAGACCCAGTACTTC
TRBV13	TRBD2	21	-	TRBJ2-5	CASSAGTSGRLDEGVEETQYF	TGTGCCAGCAGCGCCGGGACTAGCGGGAGGTTGGATGAGGGGGTAGAAGAGACCCAGTACTTC
TRBV6-5	-	15	-	TRBJ1-2	CASSYSGTGNYGYTF	TGTGCCAGCAGTTACTCCGGGACTGGGAACTATGGCTACACCTTC
TRBV7-2	TRBD2	16	-	TRBJ2-2	CASSKTSGGVFGELFF	TGTGCCAGCAGCAAGACTAGCGGGGGCGTATTCGGGGAGCTGTTTTTT